This T cell receptor (beta chain) is drawn from a study of blood T cell repertoires in COVID-19. Study summary: The samples span acute and convalescent COVID-19 from the United States, Italy and Spain. T cells, B-cell-depleted T cells, or PBMCs provided the cDNA or gDNA that served as material.

Germline V gives CDR1 SGHRS, CDR2 YFSETQ. The CDR3 is made up of 12 amino acids. J gave up 8 bases and V 2 bases, and 0 bases lay outside the gene matches. The data were produced by immunoSEQ multiplex PCR, yet TCRdb's version contains in-frame clones alone and is incomplete. The sample lists roughly 47,000 clones; approximately 89% were seen once. This receptor was obtained from a man aged 50-60 years with acute or convalescent COVID-19. This sequence joins TRBV5-1 and TRBJ2-1; 8 positions agree with TRBD2. The sample was peripheral blood. The DNA for the CDR3 is TGCGCCAGCAGCTTAGCGGGGGATGAGCAGTTCTTC. As protein: CASSLAGDEQFF.